The 14 T cell receptor beta chains below were found in one sample sequenced in a study of blood T cell repertoires in COVID-19. This table comes from immunoSEQ multiplex PCR, and its TCRdb copy is limited to in-frame clones, with some not included. The data hold over 400,000 clones, with about 89% observed a single time. Sequencing was done on a sample of peripheral blood. These receptors were taken from a woman aged 45-60 years with COVID-19, enrolled during active disease.

This clone was detected only once. The chain carries TRBV19 and TRBJ2-6; 7 bases are a match to TRBD1. V was pared by 7 bases and J by 0 bases, with 6 bases of the junction left unmatched. CDR1 and CDR2 from the germline V gene are LNHDA and SQIVND (reference sequence). The CDR3 has 16 residues. The DNA of the CDR3 is TGTGCCAGTAAGGGGGACAGCGTCTCTGGGGCCAACGTCCTGACTTTC. Residues: CASKGDSVSGANVLTF.

This chain uses TRBV6-1 with TRBJ2-1; tentatively, D is TRBD1 (5 bases). The germline CDR1 and CDR2 sequences are MNHNS and SASEGT. Trimming removed 0 bases at V and 11 bases at J, with 23 bases between. This CDR3 has 17 residues. The CDR3 here is CASSEATPGLFGMKQFF. CDR3 DNA: TGTGCCAGCAGTGAAGCAACCCCAGGGCTCTTTGGAATGAAGCAGTTCTTC.

The V call is TRBV7-3, the J call TRBJ2-2; D is possibly TRBD1 (5 bases). Germline lookup yields CDR1 SGHTA and CDR2 FQGTGA. V dropped 7 bases and J dropped 2 bases, with 8 bases sitting between them. The CDR3 has 13 amino acids. DNA for the CDR3: TGTGCCAGCAAGGGGCCCAACACCGGGGAGCTGTTTTTT. Its protein is CASKGPNTGELFF.

V is TRBV27 and J is TRBJ1-2; 11 positions agree with TRBD1. V lost 6 bases, J lost 7 bases, and 7 bases stayed unmatched. Germline CDR1 MNHEY, CDR2 SMNVEV (reference sequence). The CDR3 extends over 14 amino acids. The CDR3 loop is CASRTLGTGGGYTF. The CDR3 DNA is TGTGCCAGCAGAACACTCGGGACAGGGGGTGGCTACACCTTC.

This rearrangement joins TRBV5-1 to TRBJ2-5; 10 bases line up with TRBD2. V dropped 4 bases and J dropped 3; count of bases not matched to a gene: 3. CDR1 SGHRS and CDR2 YFSETQ come from the germline V gene. The CDR3 is made up of 14 amino acids. DNA of the CDR3: TGCGCCAGCAGCGTTCTAGCGGGGGAAGAGACCCAGTACTTC. Protein sequence: CASSVLAGEETQYF. The full variable domain, its missing parts supplied by reference TRBV5-1 and TRBJ2-5, is KAGVTQTPRYLIKTRGQQVTLSCSPISGHRSVSWYQQTPGQGLQFLFEYFSETQRNKGNFPGRFSGRQFSNSRSEMNVSTLELGDSALYLCASSVLAGEETQYFGPGTRLLVL.

The chain couples TRBV3-1 (or the pseudogene TRBV3-2) to TRBJ2-2; 7 positions agree with TRBD2. The germline gives CDR1 LGHDT, CDR2 YNNKEL (reference sequence). This CDR3 is built from 14 residues. The trim removed 6 bases at V and 10 bases at J, leaving 11 bases unmatched. The CDR3 loop is CASSWQRGREELFF. The CDR3 region has the DNA TGTGCCAGCAGTTGGCAGCGGGGTCGGGAGGAGCTGTTTTTT.

V gene TRBV6-2 or TRBV6-3 combines with J gene TRBJ1-2; D ambiguous. This CDR3 spans 13 amino acids. Trimming left V 2 bases short and J 8 bases short, with 12 bases between. CDR1 and CDR2 (germline): MNHEY, SVGEGT. CDR3 protein: CASSYVQRGGYTF. The CDR3 DNA reads TGTGCCAGCAGTTACGTACAGAGAGGGGGCTACACCTTC.

This clone was observed a single time. This chain connects TRBV7-2 to TRBJ2-7, with 8 positions matching TRBD2. V trimming: 2 bases; J trimming: 4 bases; junction bases outside the gene matches: 7. Germline CDR1 reads SGHTA; CDR2 reads FQGNSA. The CDR3 runs to 15 residues. In DNA, the CDR3 is TGTGCCAGCAGCTTAAACGGGGGGGCTTCGTACGAGCAGTACTTC. This translates into CASSLNGGASYEQYF.

The genes are TRBV6-6 and TRBJ1-2; perhaps TRBD1 as D (5 bases). V was trimmed by 2 bases and J by 7 bases, leaving 11 bases between them. Germline values: CDR1 MNHNY, CDR2 SVGAGI (reference sequence). This CDR3 spans 13 amino acids. The CDR3, as DNA: TGTGCCAGCAGTTACGGAGGGGTTCCTGGCTACACCTTC. The encoded protein is CASSYGGVPGYTF.

CDR3 bases: TGCGCCAGCAGCCAAACGGACAGGTTAGGCACTGAAGCTTTCTTT. Amino acids: CASSQTDRLGTEAFF. V is TRBV4-1 and J is TRBJ1-1, with 7 bases matching TRBD1. Germline assignment: CDR1 MGHRA and CDR2 YSYEKL. The V and J ends lost 2 bases and 4 bases, in that order; junction bases with no gene match: 7. This CDR3 is built from 15 residues.

The chain is built from TRBV4-1 and TRBJ1-2, with D tentatively TRBD1 (6 bases). This CDR3 has 15 residues. Germline assignment: CDR1 MGHRA and CDR2 YSYEKL. The germline V and J ends were trimmed by 0 bases and 7 bases, with 15 bases remaining between them. The CDR3 DNA is TGCGCCAGCAGCCAAGAAGGGGGTGAAGGCGGTGGCTACACCTTC. Its translation: CASSQEGGEGGGYTF.

V gene TRBV24-1 combines with J gene TRBJ1-5; 8 bases match TRBD1. CDR1 is KGHDR, CDR2 SFDVKD, per germline. The length of the CDR3 is 14 residues. The J segment lost 7 bases and the V segment lost 7 bases, leaving 8 bases of the junction unmatched. The DNA of the CDR3 is TGTGCCACCAGGGGTGGTGACAGGGGCCAGCCCCAGCATTTT. Encoded protein: CATRGGDRGQPQHF.

The chain joins TRBV7-3 to TRBJ2-1; D uncertain. V shed 4 bases and J shed 6 bases, with 10 bases lying between them. Germline V lookup: CDR1 SGHTA, CDR2 FQGTGA. The CDR3 loop spans 13 amino acids. This chain's CDR3 is CASSYTLLNEQFF. The CDR3, as DNA: TGTGCCAGCAGCTACACCCTCCTCAATGAGCAGTTCTTC.

J is TRBJ1-4 and V is TRBV20-1; D call uncertain. The V end was cut by 4 bases, the J end by 4 bases, with 4 bases between. CDR1 is DFQATT and CDR2 is SNEGSKA in the germline V gene (reference sequence). The length of the CDR3 is 11 residues. Written as DNA, the CDR3 is TGCAGTGCTACAGTTAATGAAAAACTGTTTTTT. Translating it yields CSATVNEKLFF.